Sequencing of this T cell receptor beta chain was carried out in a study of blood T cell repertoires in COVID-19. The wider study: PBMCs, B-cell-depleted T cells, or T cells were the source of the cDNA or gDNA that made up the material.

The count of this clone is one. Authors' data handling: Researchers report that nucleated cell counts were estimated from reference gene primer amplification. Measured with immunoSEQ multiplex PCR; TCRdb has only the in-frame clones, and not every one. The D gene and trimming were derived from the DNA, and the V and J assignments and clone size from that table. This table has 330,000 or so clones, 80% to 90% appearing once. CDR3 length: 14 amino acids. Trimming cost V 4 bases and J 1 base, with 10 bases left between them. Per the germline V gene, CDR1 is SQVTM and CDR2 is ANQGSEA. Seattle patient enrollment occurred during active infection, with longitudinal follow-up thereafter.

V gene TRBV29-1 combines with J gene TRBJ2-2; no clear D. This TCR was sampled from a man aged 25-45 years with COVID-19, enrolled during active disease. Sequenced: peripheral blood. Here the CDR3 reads CSVGSPMNTGELFF. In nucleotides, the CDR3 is TGCAGCGTTGGCAGTCCCATGAACACCGGGGAGCTGTTTTTT.